This TCR beta chain stems from a study of T-cell reconstitution after alpha-beta-depleted transplantation in children (dated by TCRdb to about 2016). Broadly, across the study: Using TCR repertoire profiling, the study followed T-cell immune reconstitution in a quantitative way in children after TCRalphabeta/CD19-depleted allogeneic hematopoietic cell transplantation.

The sample's treatment or condition label, in plain terms: allogeneic hematopoietic cell transplantation with graft depleted of TCRalphabeta T cells and CD19 B cells. The children who served as transplant recipients had been given grafts of TCRalphabeta/CD19-depleted allogeneic hematopoietic cells. The CDR3 measures 13 amino acids from cysteine to phenylalanine. Of all the DNA, just the CDR3 is kept, 39 bases in frame from base 1. V is pared back by 6 bases and J by 3 bases, with 11 bases lying between the germline termini. A note on this clonotype: Its antigen is unknown. Within one base of it there is no much larger clone, and no base qualities were kept.

Libraries came from PCR. Sequencing was performed on an Illumina HiSeq 2500. To normalize quantification of the TCRbeta repertoire, the TCR libraries were built with molecular barcoding that relied on unique molecular identifiers. TCRdb's own reprocessing of the public reads used fastp at Q25 and MiXCR and kept productive beta chains. Rows are unified per CDR3 protein, each entry keeping the most common DNA and genes. The sample table records around 490,000 distinct CDR3 sequences; roughly 11% of these occur just once. About 15% of the sample comes from the top ten. Overall results and qualifications from the work: Apparently early alphabetaT-cell count recovery about two months after transplant reportedly relied on only several hundred rapidly expanded clones derived from non-depleted graft cells. The high TCRbeta diversity at day 60 in some patients was ascribed to recipient T cells and intrathymic progenitors that had survived conditioning. The frequencies of hyperexpanded clones fell over the following months, and after one year, T-cell counts and TCRbeta diversity were mostly attributed to newly produced T cells.

Sequenced material: PBMCs, mostly from graft donor cells, taken 180 days after TCRalphabeta/CD19-depleted stem cell transplant. The chain uses TRBV12-3 or TRBV12-4 and TRBJ1-2; D gene: possibly TRBD1, on 5 matching bases. This sequence was found in a female patient aged 2-9 years who had a stem cell transplant for aplastic anemia, so the T cells may come from the graft donor. The nucleotide sequence is TGTGCCAGCAGGGGGGACGGGGACTATGGCTACACCTTC. This sequence encodes CASRGDGDYGYTF.